Each of the 2 T cell receptor beta chains below was sequenced from the same sample in a study of T cell repertoires in cytomegalovirus infection. TCRdb processed the reads anew with MiXCR; each CDR3 protein has one entry. The data hold 290,000 or so distinct CDR3 sequences, with around 9.1% observed a single time. Sequencing input: PBMCs. Source of these receptors: a human donor in good health (CMV status not recorded). Some clones in this sample may be carry-over from other donors' samples.

This clonotype has at least ten counts. The CDR3 is CASSPGLHYNEQFF. The CDR3 DNA follows: TGTGCCAGCAGCCCGGGACTACATTACAATGAGCAGTTCTTC. This chain joins TRBV7-2 and TRBJ2-1, with 7 positions matching TRBD2. This CDR3 comprises 14 residues. The germline V gene encodes CDR1 SGHTA and CDR2 FQGNSA. J gave up 4 bases and V 5 bases, and 5 bases lay outside the gene matches.

Ten or more counts support this clonotype. The chain employs TRBV28 and TRBJ1-1, with a possible D match to TRBD1 (6 bases). The V gene lost 6 bases and the J gene lost 11 bases, with 16 bases spanning the gap. Germline CDR1 and CDR2: MDHEN and SYDVKM. The CDR3 is 12 residues long. The CDR3 is CASSIGQFSAFF. CDR3 nucleotide sequence: TGTGCCAGCAGCATCGGACAGTTCTCGGCTTTCTTT.